This T cell receptor (beta chain) was sequenced for a study of blood T cell repertoires in COVID-19. The repertoire was sequenced with immunoSEQ multiplex PCR; TCRdb's copy has only in-frame clones and lacks some. This sample carries about 190,000 clones, about 85% of them seen once, and the ten largest clones take 1% to 1.4%. Germline CDR1 is SGHRS and CDR2 is YFSETQ. V gave up 3 bases and J gave up 3 bases; unmatched junction bases: 9. This CDR3 comprises 16 residues. Sequencing was done on a sample of peripheral blood. This receptor was taken from a man younger than 40 with acute or convalescent COVID-19. The V gene is TRBV5-1, the J gene TRBJ2-3; 8 nucleotides match TRBD2. This CDR3 is CASSSGLVGGTDTQYF. CDR3 nucleotide sequence: TGCGCCAGCAGCTCGGGACTAGTGGGAGGTACAGATACGCAGTATTTT.